Presented here are 23 T cell receptor beta chains from one specimen sequenced in a study of shared clonotypes between healthy human individuals. The assay was immunoSEQ multiplex PCR, and TCRdb's table has in-frame clones only and misses some. The table lists around 2.5 million clones, 90% to 95% of them singletons. The sample taken for sequencing was naive CD4+ T cells from PBMCs. Indicated subset: CD45RA+ positively selected. Every receptor here comes from a man aged 18 to 30 in good health. Some clones in this sample may be carry-over from other donors' samples.

The V call is TRBV5-1, the J call TRBJ2-1; 11 nucleotides match TRBD2. The CDR3 runs to 15 residues. Germline V lookup: CDR1 SGHRS, CDR2 YFSETQ. The J segment lost 4 bases and the V segment lost 3 bases, leaving 3 bases of the junction unmatched. The CDR3 nucleotides read TGCGCCAGCAGCTGGGGACTAGCGGTATACAATGAGCAGTTCTTC. Its translation: CASSWGLAVYNEQFF.

The V call is TRBV7-2, the J call TRBJ1-5; D ambiguous. This CDR3 is built from 15 residues. Germline CDR1 reads SGHTA; CDR2 reads FQGNSA. V lost 2 bases, J lost 0 bases, and 8 bases lay in between. The CDR3 is CASSLSDSSNQPQHF. CDR3 in DNA: TGTGCCAGCAGCTTAAGCGACTCTAGCAATCAGCCCCAGCATTTT.

The CDR3 DNA follows: TGTGCCAGCTCACCACCGCGGGACAGGGGATCCGGGGAGCTGTTTTTT. Translation: CASSPPRDRGSGELFF. This rearrangement joins TRBV18 to TRBJ2-2; 10 bases fit TRBD1. CDR3 length: 16 amino acids. J gave up 6 bases and V 0 bases, and 4 bases lay outside the gene matches. CDR1 is KGHSH and CDR2 is LQKENI in the germline V gene. The full variable domain, its missing parts supplied by reference TRBV18 and TRBJ2-2, is NAGVMQNPRHLVRRRGQEARLRCSPMKGHSHVYWYRQLPEEGLKFMVYLQKENIIDESGMPKERFSAEFPKEGPSILRIQQVVRGDSAAYFCASSPPRDRGSGELFFGEGSRLTVL.

This chain links TRBV28 with TRBJ2-7; tentative D call: TRBD1 (7 bases). From germline, CDR1 is MDHEN and CDR2 SYDVKM. Trimming cost V 5 bases and J 6 bases, with 20 bases left between them. The CDR3 sequence is 15 residues long. This chain's CDR3 is CASSTPQGGSGEQYF. CDR3 nucleotide sequence: TGTGCCAGCAGTACCCCCCAGGGGGGAAGCGGCGAGCAGTACTTC.

The chain is built from TRBV7-9 and TRBJ2-3, with 7 bases aligning to TRBD1. Germline V gene sequence: CDR1 SEHNR, CDR2 FQNEAQ (reference sequence). Germline trimming cut 1 base from V and 1 base from J; bases unmatched to any gene: 11. The CDR3 has 18 amino acids. CDR3 residues: CASSLGVQAQGGTDTQYF. CDR3 DNA sequence: TGTGCCAGCAGCTTAGGGGTCCAGGCCCAGGGGGGCACAGATACGCAGTATTTT.

In this sample, this clone turned up once. The chain carries TRBV28 and TRBJ2-2; D may be TRBD1 (6 bases). Germline CDR1 and CDR2: MDHEN and SYDVKM. The CDR3 sequence is 16 residues long. V was cut by 6 bases and J by 4 bases, with 18 bases left in between. CDR3 residues: CASSPHLDRGTGELFF. DNA of the CDR3: TGTGCCAGCAGCCCACATCTGGACAGAGGCACCGGGGAGCTGTTTTTT.

This rearrangement joins TRBV20-1 to TRBJ2-7; 7 nucleotides agree with TRBD2. This CDR3 is built from 11 residues. The V and J ends lost 5 bases and 6 bases, in that order; junction bases with no gene match: 4. Germline V gives CDR1 DFQATT, CDR2 SNEGSKA (reference sequence). The CDR3 here is CSAHWGGEQYF. DNA of the CDR3: TGCAGTGCTCATTGGGGGGGCGAGCAGTACTTC.

CDR3 region: CASMGTGNSETQYF. CDR3 nucleotides: TGTGCCAGCATGGGGACAGGGAATTCGGAGACCCAGTACTTC. The rearrangement uses TRBV2 and TRBJ2-5; 9 nucleotides line up with TRBD1. V was clipped by 7 bases and J by 5 bases; unmatched bases: 8. Germline CDR1 SNHLY, CDR2 FYNNEI. This CDR3 has 14 residues. The variable domain in full, completed from reference TRBV2 and TRBJ2-5, reads EPEVTQTPSHQVTQMGQEVILRCVPISNHLYFYWYRQILGQKVEFLVSFYNNEISEKSEIFDDQFSVERPDGSNFTLKIRSTKLEDSAMYFCASMGTGNSETQYFGPGTRLLVL.

The chain links TRBV6-6 to TRBJ1-2; tentatively, D is TRBD1 (6 bases). The V end was cut by 5 bases, the J end by 1 base, with 11 bases between. Germline CDR1 MNHNY, CDR2 SVGAGI (reference sequence). The CDR3 runs 14 residues. CDR3 nucleotides: TGTGCCAGCAGTCCCACAGGGAGTAACTATGGCTACACCTTC. Translation gives CASSPTGSNYGYTF.

This chain connects TRBV6-5 to TRBJ2-1, with 11 bases lining up with TRBD2. With V trimmed by 0 bases and J by 8 bases, 6 bases remained unmatched. CDR1 and CDR2 (germline): MNHEY, SVGAGI. This CDR3 comprises 16 residues. CDR3 sequence reads: CASSYSGTSGVYEQFF. The DNA for the CDR3 is TGTGCCAGCAGTTACTCTGGGACTAGCGGAGTCTATGAGCAGTTCTTC.

With respect to this clone: Other DNA sequences in the sample encode the same CDR3. The chain uses TRBV7-9 and TRBJ1-5, with D unclear. This CDR3 region has 13 residues. Trimming pared 1 base from V and 5 bases from J, leaving 6 bases between. Germline-derived CDR1 and CDR2 are SEHNR and FQNEAQ (reference sequence). CDR3: CASSLVGDQPQHF. As DNA, the CDR3 is TGTGCCAGCAGCTTAGTAGGTGATCAGCCCCAGCATTTT.

CDR3 loop: CSVVGPYIGATDTQYF. In DNA, the CDR3 is TGCAGCGTTGTGGGTCCGTACATTGGTGCTACAGATACGCAGTATTTT. The rearrangement joins TRBV29-1 to TRBJ2-3; no firm D call. V lost 4 bases, J lost 3 bases, and 20 bases lay in between. This CDR3 is built from 16 residues. Germline V gives CDR1 SQVTM, CDR2 ANQGSEA.

J is TRBJ2-4 and V is TRBV7-8; weak D call: TRBD2 (5 bases). The V gene's germline CDR1 is SGHVS and CDR2 FQNEAQ. The CDR3 length is 15 residues. The V gene lost 1 base and the J gene lost 3 bases, with 10 bases spanning the gap. CDR3 in DNA: TGTGCCAGCAGCTTAGGCGGCGGGCTCAAAAACATTCAGTACTTC. Residues: CASSLGGGLKNIQYF.

The chain couples TRBV4-3 to TRBJ1-1; 10 bases agree with TRBD1. V shed 4 bases, J shed 1 base, and the junction held 6 bases outside the gene matches. The CDR3 totals 16 residues. Germline CDR1 reads LGHNA; CDR2 reads YSLEER. In DNA form, the CDR3 reads TGCGCCAGCAGCCGACAGGGGGCTCCCGGGAACACTGAAGCTTTCTTT. It codes for CASSRQGAPGNTEAFF.

In regard to this clone: The identical CDR3 is also encoded by other nucleotide sequences in the sample. The chain recombines TRBV28 with TRBJ1-2, with D possibly matching TRBD1 (5 bases). Per the germline V gene, CDR1 is MDHEN and CDR2 is SYDVKM. The CDR3 has 13 residues. Deletions cut 2 bases from V and 5 bases from J, with 9 bases between. CDR3 protein: CASSLGEGYGYTF. The CDR3 DNA reads TGTGCCAGCAGTTTAGGGGAGGGGTATGGCTACACCTTC.

The genes are TRBV2 and TRBJ2-5; TRBD1 aligns across 7 bases. Germline V CDR1 and CDR2: SNHLY, FYNNEI. CDR3 length: 15 amino acids. With V trimmed by 1 base and J by 1 base, 3 bases remained unmatched. CDR3 in amino acids: CASSEDPGGQETQYF. The DNA of the CDR3 is TGTGCCAGCAGTGAAGACCCAGGGGGCCAAGAGACCCAGTACTTC.

The chain joins TRBV25-1 to TRBJ2-5; D is possibly TRBD1 (5 bases). Looked up from germline, CDR1 is MGHDK and CDR2 is SYGVNS. The CDR3 runs 14 residues. V was pared by 4 bases and J by 2 bases, with 11 bases between. The CDR3 DNA is TGTGCCAGCAGTGGGGCAGGGTCACAAGAGACCCAGTACTTC. This encodes CASSGAGSQETQYF.

The J gene is TRBJ2-1, the V gene TRBV5-1; D possibly corresponds to TRBD1 (5 bases). CDR1 and CDR2 (germline): SGHRS, YFSETQ. This CDR3 is built from 15 residues. Between the trimmed V and J ends, which lost 4 bases and 3 bases, there was a span of 14 bases. Here the CDR3 reads CASSRTLGVYNEQFF. DNA of the CDR3: TGCGCCAGCAGCCGCACCTTAGGGGTCTACAATGAGCAGTTCTTC.

The genes are TRBV18 and TRBJ2-7, with TRBD1 matching 7 bases. CDR1 is KGHSH, CDR2 LQKENI, per germline. This CDR3 has 14 amino acids. J lost 4 bases, V lost 6 bases, and 9 bases had no gene match. CDR3 coding DNA: TGTGCCAGCTCCACGGGACAGAAAAAGTACGAGCAGTACTTC. This encodes CASSTGQKKYEQYF.

The rearrangement joins TRBV19 to TRBJ1-1, with 9 bases lining up with TRBD1. Germline CDR1 LNHDA, CDR2 SQIVND (reference sequence). The CDR3 extends over 15 amino acids. The V and J ends lost 4 bases and 3 bases, in that order; junction bases with no gene match: 6. The CDR3 DNA reads as TGTGCCAGTAGTAGGTCCGGGACAGGGTACACTGAAGCTTTCTTT. Its translation: CASSRSGTGYTEAFF. The complete variable domain, with remaining parts taken from reference TRBV19 and TRBJ1-1, reads DGGITQSPKYLFRKEGQNVTLSCEQNLNHDAMYWYRQDPGQGLRLIYYSQIVNDFQKGDIAEGYSVSREKKESFPLTVTSAQKNPTAFYLCASSRSGTGYTEAFFGQGTRLTVV.

The V gene is TRBV19, the J gene TRBJ2-7; tentative D call: TRBD1 (6 bases). From germline, CDR1 is LNHDA and CDR2 SQIVND (reference sequence). The CDR3 has 14 amino acids. V was cut by 3 bases and J by 2 bases, with 11 bases left in between. CDR3 loop: CASSISQGTYEQYF. The CDR3 bases are TGTGCCAGTAGTATCTCACAGGGAACCTACGAGCAGTACTTC.

This rearrangement joins TRBV11-2 to TRBJ2-5; the match to TRBD2 covers 7 bases. Germline CDR1 and CDR2: SGHAT and FQNNGV. CDR3 length equals 16 residues. Unmatched junction bases numbered 10, after V lost 1 base and J lost 5 bases. The CDR3 bases are TGTGCCAGCAGCTTAGGGTGGTTCGGGGGGAGTGAGACCCAGTACTTC. This codes for CASSLGWFGGSETQYF. Full variable domain (rest looked up from reference TRBV11-2 and TRBJ2-5): EAGVAQSPRYKIIEKRQSVAFWCNPISGHATLYWYQQILGQGPKLLIQFQNNGVVDDSQLPKDRFSAERLKGVDSTLKIQPAKLEDSAVYLCASSLGWFGGSETQYFGPGTRLLVL.

The chain carries TRBV5-1 and TRBJ1-2; weak D call: TRBD1 (5 bases). Germline V gene data show CDR1 as SGHRS and CDR2 as YFSETQ. V was pared by 4 bases and J by 7 bases, with 17 bases between. The CDR3 is made up of 14 amino acids. In DNA form, the CDR3 reads TGCGCCAGCAGCCCCCTGGTGCAGGGTAGTGGCTACACCTTC. Its protein is CASSPLVQGSGYTF. The whole variable domain, remainder taken from reference TRBV5-1 and TRBJ1-2, is KAGVTQTPRYLIKTRGQQVTLSCSPISGHRSVSWYQQTPGQGLQFLFEYFSETQRNKGNFPGRFSGRQFSNSRSEMNVSTLELGDSALYLCASSPLVQGSGYTFGSGTRLTVV.